This T cell receptor (beta chain) was found in a study of T cell changes during pregnancy in multiple sclerosis. Clones were sequenced by immunoSEQ multiplex PCR, and TCRdb holds only the in-frame ones, with some missing. The sample has approximately 94,000 clones, approximately 92% seen once. The sequences come from peripheral blood, collected after pregnancy. This TCR was sampled from a female donor with multiple sclerosis, enrolled in a pregnancy study.

Written as DNA, the CDR3 is TGTGCCAGCAGCCGCGACAGGGGGCGAGGATATGGCTACACCTTC. Encoded protein: CASSRDRGRGYGYTF. V gene TRBV13 combines with J gene TRBJ1-2, with 10 bases matching TRBD1. This CDR3 region has 15 residues. V lost 5 bases, J lost 5 bases, and 8 bases stayed unmatched. CDR1 and CDR2 from the germline V gene are PRHDT and FYEKMQ (reference sequence).